What follows are 16 T cell receptor beta chains derived from one specimen sequenced in a study of Graves' ophthalmopathy and Graves' hyperthyroidism. From RNA, the CDR3 regions of TCR beta chains were amplified and sequenced. Amplification began with first-round RT-PCR using HTBI primers, then second-round multiplex PCR was performed. TCRdb independently ran MiXCR on the multiplex PCR reads; one entry per CDR3 protein. The sample consists of just over 400,000 distinct CDR3 sequences, under 25% of them appearing once. The sequencing input was peripheral blood. These receptors all stem from a woman younger than 30 with stable Graves' hyperthyroidism.

In this sample, this clonotype turned up a few times. A junction boundary mismatches the germline segment, possibly from a read error. J is TRBJ2-7 and V is TRBV24-1; D remains ambiguous. This CDR3 is 16 amino acids long. Looked up from germline, CDR1 is KGHDR and CDR2 is SFDVKD. CDR3 protein: CATSDPPRARPYEQYF. Written as DNA, the CDR3 is TGCGCCACCAGTGACCCCCCCCGGGCCAGGCCTTACGAGCAGTACTTC.

The gene calls are TRBV27 and TRBJ1-2; D not certain. Trimming took off 7 bases at V and 4 bases at J, with 13 bases between the two ends. The CDR3 sequence is 13 residues long. Germline V gene data show CDR1 as MNHEY and CDR2 as SMNVEV (reference sequence). In nucleotides, the CDR3 is TGTGCCAGCAAGCGATCAGGAGGCTATGGCTACACCTTC. Residues: CASKRSGGYGYTF.

This clonotype has a count of ten or more. Germline is not matched at one junction end, which may reflect a read error. The rearrangement joins TRBV12-3 or TRBV12-4 to TRBJ1-1; 7 bases are a match to TRBD1. The CDR3 runs 13 residues. CDR3 in DNA: TGTGCCAGCAGGACGATACAGGGACAGTCAATCTACTTT. This codes for CASRTIQGQSIYF.

The chain combines TRBV3-1 with TRBJ1-1, with 8 nucleotides matching TRBD1. From germline, CDR1 is LGHDT and CDR2 YNNKEL (reference sequence). The length of the CDR3 is 14 residues. V was pared by 4 bases and J by 3 bases, with 4 bases of the junction left unmatched. CDR3 sequence (DNA): TGTGCCAGCAGCCGGACAGGGCGGCACACTGAAGCTTTCTTT. Residues: CASSRTGRHTEAFF.

This clonotype was seen at least ten times. The chain carries TRBV11-2 and TRBJ1-3; possible D gene TRBD1, 5 bases. The CDR3 runs to 16 residues. CDR1 is SGHAT, CDR2 FQNNGV, per germline. With 0 bases removed from V and 4 bases from J, the gap between germline ends came to 13 bases. CDR3 region: CASSLDRGASGNTIYF. CDR3 DNA sequence: TGTGCCAGCAGCTTAGATCGTGGGGCCAGCGGAAACACCATATATTTT.

Note on this clonotype: A much larger clone differs from this one at a single base, so this may be a read error. CDR3 in amino acids: CASRGVGNQPLHF. CDR3 bases: TGTGCCAGCAGAGGAGTGGGCAATCAGCCCCTGCATTTT. V usage is TRBV6-1 and J usage is TRBJ1-5, with D hard to call. CDR1 is MNHNS, CDR2 SASEGT, per germline. The CDR3 contains 13 residues.

Many counts were recorded for this clonotype. This rearrangement joins TRBV4-2 to TRBJ1-2; tentative D call: TRBD1 (6 bases). Looked up from germline, CDR1 is LGHNA and CDR2 is YNFKEQ. The CDR3 covers 16 residues. Trimming cost V 0 bases and J 6 bases, with 17 bases left between them. The CDR3 here is CASSQELRGAHDGYTF. CDR3 bases: TGTGCCAGCAGCCAAGAACTACGGGGGGCGCACGATGGCTACACCTTC.

The sample holds many counts of this clonotype. The V gene is TRBV20-1, the J gene TRBJ2-7; TRBD2 is a possible D gene (6 bases). The CDR3 length is 12 residues. Per germline, CDR1 DFQATT and CDR2 SNEGSKA (reference sequence). V was pared by 6 bases and J by 3 bases, with 12 bases between. Here the CDR3 reads CSAIAAGYEQYF. CDR3 in DNA: TGCAGTGCCATAGCGGCGGGCTACGAGCAGTACTTC.

In its sample, this clonotype was seen many times. The chain combines TRBV20-1 with TRBJ2-7, with a weak D call TRBD2 (5 bases). This CDR3 comprises 12 residues. Germline values: CDR1 DFQATT, CDR2 SNEGSKA (reference sequence). Trimming took 0 bases from V and 3 from J, leaving 6 bases between them. The CDR3 DNA is TGCAGTGCTAGAGAACGGGGCTACGAGCAGTACTTC. Translating gives CSARERGYEQYF.

The table lists this clonotype with many counts. The chain employs TRBV20-1 and TRBJ2-5; 9 bases agree with TRBD2. Germline-derived CDR1 and CDR2 are DFQATT and SNEGSKA (reference sequence). This CDR3 contains 12 residues. The ends lost 7 bases at V and 1 base at J; junction bases unmatched: 1. The CDR3 DNA sequence: TGCAGTGGCGGGAGGGGCCAAGAGACCCAGTACTTC. Its protein product is CSGGRGQETQYF.

This clonotype was picked up many times. The rearrangement joins TRBV6-1 to TRBJ2-7, with D perhaps TRBD1 (5 bases). The CDR3 is 14 amino acids. CDR1 is MNHNS and CDR2 is SASEGT in the germline V gene. Trimming left V 0 bases short and J 6 bases short, with 12 bases between. This chain's CDR3 is CASSEAGPPGEQYF. The DNA for the CDR3 is TGTGCCAGCAGTGAAGCGGGGCCACCGGGCGAGCAGTACTTC.

The table lists this clonotype with many counts. The chain links TRBV6-2 or TRBV6-3 to TRBJ2-5; perhaps TRBD1 as D (5 bases). CDR3 length: 13 residues. Germline assignment: CDR1 MNHEY and CDR2 SVGEGT. Trimming cost V 6 bases and J 2 bases, with 10 bases left between them. In DNA, the CDR3 is TGTGCCAGCAGGCTGACAGCTCAAGAGACCCAGTACTTC. It translates to CASRLTAQETQYF.

The CDR3, as DNA: TGTGCCAGCAGCTTAGTCAGCGGGTACTACGAGCAGTACTTC. Protein: CASSLVSGYYEQYF. The V call is TRBV7-9, the J call TRBJ2-7; TRBD2 is a possible D gene (6 bases). The CDR3 extends over 14 amino acids. Trimming cost V 1 base and J 3 bases, with 10 bases left between them. The germline V gene encodes CDR1 SEHNR and CDR2 FQNEAQ (reference sequence).

There are many counts of this clonotype. CDR3 DNA sequence: TGTGCCAGCGGGACCCCGACAGGGAACACTGAAGCTTTCTTT. Protein: CASGTPTGNTEAFF. The chain recombines TRBV12-3 or TRBV12-4 with TRBJ1-1; perhaps TRBD1 as D (6 bases). The CDR3 is 14 residues long. With 8 bases removed from V and 1 base from J, the gap between germline ends came to 14 bases.

Notes on this clonotype: A read error may account for a junction end that differs from germline. The chain is built from TRBV12-3 or TRBV12-4 and TRBJ1-5; D call uncertain. The CDR3 is 15 residues long. The CDR3 region is CASSPFRVGGQPQHF. DNA of the CDR3: TGTGCCAGCAGCCCGTTTAGGGTGGGCGGTCAGCCTCAGCATTTT.

This clonotype was seen at least ten times. This chain uses TRBV11-2 with TRBJ1-1, with D maybe TRBD1 (5 bases). Trimming left V 5 bases short and J 5 bases short, with 15 bases between. There are 14 residues in the CDR3. From germline, CDR1 is SGHAT and CDR2 FQNNGV. The CDR3 sequence is CASSPWGGGTEAFF. The CDR3 DNA reads as TGTGCCAGCAGCCCCTGGGGGGGTGGGACTGAAGCTTTCTTT.